The source of this TCR beta chain is a study of identical twins. Of note for this clonotype: Its antigen is as yet unknown.

TCRdb called the 5' RACE reads again in MiXCR, with one record for every CDR3 protein. The data show 1.5 million to 2 million distinct CDR3 sequences, less than 35% seen once. Germline-derived CDR1 and CDR2 are DFQATT and SNEGSKA (reference sequence). V lost 7 bases and J 8 bases, leaving 23 bases between the germline ends. The CDR3 totals 14 residues. Study observations and caveats: Invariant MAIT and iNKT cells may have partly biased zero-insertion analyses. The study found that models underestimated out-of-frame TCR alpha sharing in monozygotic twins. Twin-shared out-of-frame alpha sequences showed excess low generation probability. High-abundance cord blood beta clonotypes had fewer insertions; memory repertoires showed none.

Sequenced: cord blood. This clonotype originated in a newborn girl in good health. V gene TRBV20-1 combines with J gene TRBJ1-2; no clear D gene. CDR3 DNA sequence: TGCAGTGTTCCGAGAACGGGGATTGGGATCGGCTACACCTTC. It codes for CSVPRTGIGIGYTF.